The next 17 T cell receptor beta chains were all read from a single sample in a study of blood T cell repertoires in COVID-19. The method was immunoSEQ multiplex PCR; TCRdb's version includes in-frame clones alone and lacks a portion of them. The table includes roughly 290,000 clones, around 85% detected once. Sequenced material: PBMCs or T cells enriched from blood (not recorded which). The receptors here all came from a man aged 25-45 years who had recovered from COVID-19.

This chain joins TRBV27 and TRBJ2-4; 8 positions agree with TRBD2. The germline V gene encodes CDR1 MNHEY and CDR2 SMNVEV (reference sequence). Trimming took 4 bases from V and 6 from J; bases not matched to a gene: 2. This CDR3 spans 13 amino acids. The CDR3 bases are TGTGCCAGCAGTTCCGGACTAGCAAACATTCAGTACTTC. Protein product: CASSSGLANIQYF.

This clone was picked up one time. The genes are TRBV7-2 and TRBJ1-2; D not certain. The germline V gene encodes CDR1 SGHTA and CDR2 FQGNSA. The ends were cut back, 1 base at V and 8 bases at J, with 11 bases in the middle. There are 13 residues in the CDR3. The DNA of the CDR3 is TGTGCCAGCAGCTTAGGAGTCACGAGCGGCTACACCTTC. Translating gives CASSLGVTSGYTF.

The chain joins TRBV7-2 to TRBJ1-1; 8 positions agree with TRBD1. Per the germline V gene, CDR1 is SGHTA and CDR2 is FQGNSA. V lost 5 bases, J lost 4 bases, and 9 bases stayed unmatched. There are 15 residues in the CDR3. The CDR3 loop is CASSAYRGVATEAFF. The CDR3, as DNA: TGTGCCAGCAGCGCTTACAGGGGGGTCGCCACTGAAGCTTTCTTT. The variable domain in full, with the rest retrieved from reference TRBV7-2 and TRBJ1-1, is GAGVSQSPSNKVTEKGKDVELRCDPISGHTALYWYRQSLGQGLEFLIYFQGNSAPDKSGLPSDRFSAERTGGSVSTLTIQRTQQEDSAVYLCASSAYRGVATEAFFGQGTRLTVV.

V is TRBV19 and J is TRBJ1-2, with D hard to call. Trimming left V 3 bases short and J 7 bases short, with 18 bases between. Per germline, CDR1 LNHDA and CDR2 SQIVND (reference sequence). This CDR3 is built from 15 residues. The CDR3 is CASSMTGIMTGGYTF. DNA of the CDR3: TGTGCCAGTAGTATGACCGGGATTATGACCGGTGGCTACACCTTC.

The V and J genes are TRBV6-5 and TRBJ2-5; 7 bases agree with TRBD2. With V trimmed by 1 base and J by 5 bases, 7 bases remained unmatched. CDR3 length equals 15 residues. CDR1 and CDR2 from the germline V gene are MNHEY and SVGAGI. CDR3 in amino acids: CASSYLHQGGETQYF. The CDR3 DNA reads as TGTGCCAGCAGTTACTTACACCAGGGAGGGGAGACCCAGTACTTC.

The chain has TRBV5-1 and TRBJ2-7; no clear D. V was shortened by 1 base and J by 2 bases, with 16 bases between the two germline ends. The germline V gene has CDR1 SGHRS and CDR2 YFSETQ. CDR3 length: 16 amino acids. CDR3 sequence reads: CASSLFGSTEPYEQYF. The CDR3, as DNA: TGCGCCAGCAGCTTGTTCGGGTCGACGGAACCCTACGAGCAGTACTTC.

In this sample, this clone turned up once. The chain uses TRBV7-2 and TRBJ2-3, with 7 nucleotides matching TRBD2. The germline CDR1 and CDR2 sequences are SGHTA and FQGNSA. The length of the CDR3 is 15 residues. V shed 5 bases, J shed 3 bases, and the junction held 8 bases outside the gene matches. CDR3 loop: CASSRERGWTDTQYF. The CDR3 DNA follows: TGTGCCAGCAGCCGCGAGCGGGGTTGGACAGATACGCAGTATTTT.

The rearrangement links TRBV11-3 to TRBJ2-1, with TRBD1 identical over 9 bases. V was clipped by 5 bases and J by 5 bases; unmatched bases: 7. The CDR3 has 15 residues. CDR1 and CDR2 from the germline V gene are SGHNT and YENEEA. As DNA, the CDR3 is TGTGCCAGCAGCCAACGGGACAGGGCAGACAATGAGCAGTTCTTC. Its protein is CASSQRDRADNEQFF. Full variable domain (remainder filled in from reference TRBV11-3 and TRBJ2-1): EAGVVQSPRYKIIEKKQPVAFWCNPISGHNTLYWYLQNLGQGPELLIRYENEEAVDDSQLPKDRFSAERLKGVDSTLKIQPAELGDSAVYLCASSQRDRADNEQFFGPGTRLTVL.

The table lists this clone with a count of one. V usage is TRBV7-8 and J usage is TRBJ1-1; a possible D gene is TRBD1 (5 bases). The V and J ends lost 1 base and 3 bases respectively, with 18 bases between them. Germline-derived CDR1 and CDR2 are SGHVS and FQNEAQ. This CDR3 comprises 17 residues. CDR3 sequence reads: CASSLGQPVYYDTEAFF. In DNA form, the CDR3 reads TGTGCCAGCAGCTTAGGACAGCCCGTTTACTATGACACTGAAGCTTTCTTT.

The rearrangement links TRBV30 to TRBJ1-1; D is uncertain. Deletions cut 3 bases from V and 12 bases from J, with 14 bases between. CDR3 length: 11 residues. Germline assignment: CDR1 GTSNPN and CDR2 SVGIG (reference sequence). Written as DNA, the CDR3 is TGTGCCTGGAGCCCGGGAGGGCCTCCTTTCTTT. As protein: CAWSPGGPPFF.

The chain employs TRBV7-2 and TRBJ1-6; tentative D call: TRBD1 (5 bases). The CDR3 runs 16 residues. V was clipped by 1 base and J by 10 bases, with 17 bases between them. CDR1 SGHTA and CDR2 FQGNSA come from the germline V gene. The CDR3: CASSLEGWGLGSPLHF. The CDR3 region has the DNA TGTGCCAGCAGCTTAGAAGGGTGGGGCCTAGGATCACCCCTCCACTTT.

The rearrangement joins TRBV30 to TRBJ1-3, with 7 nucleotides matching TRBD1. The V gene's germline CDR1 is GTSNPN and CDR2 SVGIG (reference sequence). The junction had 8 bases not matched to a gene; V was cut back by 3 bases and J by 0 bases. The length of the CDR3 is 16 residues. Written as DNA, the CDR3 is TGTGCCTGGAGGAAACAGGGGAAAAGCTCTGGAAACACCATATATTTT. Translating gives CAWRKQGKSSGNTIYF.

V and J are TRBV7-2 and TRBJ1-5; D remains unclear. CDR3 length: 13 amino acids. Germline V CDR1 and CDR2: SGHTA, FQGNSA. Trimming stripped 6 bases from V and 5 bases from J, with 11 bases between. The CDR3 is CASSQRFHQPQHF. In DNA form, the CDR3 reads TGTGCCAGCAGTCAGAGGTTCCATCAGCCCCAGCATTTT.

V usage is TRBV2 and J usage is TRBJ1-2, with D maybe TRBD1 (5 bases). CDR3 length: 15 amino acids. The V gene lost 7 bases and the J gene lost 4 bases, with 19 bases spanning the gap. Germline CDR1 reads SNHLY; CDR2 reads FYNNEI. In DNA form, the CDR3 reads TGTGCCAGCACCCCGGGCCGGCAGGGAGGCTATGGCTACACCTTC. Translated, it gives CASTPGRQGGYGYTF.

J is TRBJ1-2 and V is TRBV27, with D uncertain. Per the germline V gene, CDR1 is MNHEY and CDR2 is SMNVEV (reference sequence). This CDR3 spans 15 amino acids. V dropped 1 base and J dropped 4 bases, with 13 bases sitting between them. CDR3 protein: CASSLFDGSPYGYTF. In DNA form, the CDR3 reads TGTGCCAGCAGTTTATTCGATGGCAGTCCCTATGGCTACACCTTC.

This clone was seen just once. This chain connects TRBV3-1 (or the pseudogene TRBV3-2) to TRBJ1-2, with D perhaps matching TRBD1 (5 bases). Germline V lookup: CDR1 LGHDT, CDR2 YNNKEL (reference sequence). The CDR3 totals 15 residues. V lost 0 bases and J lost 4, with 12 bases in between. CDR3 loop: CASSQDPGQTYGYTF. In DNA form, the CDR3 reads TGTGCCAGCAGCCAAGATCCAGGGCAGACCTATGGCTACACCTTC.

The chain couples TRBV4-2 to TRBJ2-7; unclear D gene. Per the germline V gene, CDR1 is LGHNA and CDR2 is YNFKEQ. The CDR3 is 13 residues long. The ends were cut back, 1 base at V and 1 base at J, with 5 bases in the middle. CDR3 nucleotide sequence: TGTGCCAGCAGCCAAGTGAGGTCCTACGAGCAGTACTTC. Amino acids: CASSQVRSYEQYF.